A selection of T cell receptor beta chains follows, all from one sample in a study of T cells in Graves' hyperthyroidism and ophthalmopathy. Via MiXCR, TCRdb re-called the multiplex PCR reads, giving one row per CDR3 protein. This sample has hundreds of thousands of distinct CDR3 sequences, with roughly 20% found just once. The specimen was blood. The receptors come from a man aged 25-45 years with Graves' ophthalmopathy. The CDR3 runs from the conserved cysteine through the conserved F or W. Clone size appears in some rows only: once, few, many, or a class for an expanded clone.

few,TRBJ2-1,TRBV29-1,CSVEGTGGNEQFF
-,TRBJ2-2,TRBV11-2,CASSASGDTGELFF
-,TRBJ2-3,TRBV12-3/TRBV12-4,CASRTSGYTQYF
-,TRBJ2-1,TRBV5-5,CASSQAAQAMGEQFF
-,TRBJ1-4,TRBV13,CASSATRTGGEGEKLFF
-,TRBJ2-3,TRBV9,CASSPRPGTTSTDTQYF
few,TRBJ2-2,TRBV7-9,CASRHDRSGDTGELFF
-,TRBJ2-2,TRBV7-9,CASGTSQTNTGELFF
few,TRBJ2-7,TRBV28,CASRPYTGGLTYEQYF
-,TRBJ2-3,TRBV5-1,CASSLNGPSTDTQYF
few,TRBJ1-5,TRBV24-1,CATSEHGPGVEGAQHF
-,TRBJ1-3,TRBV27,CASTWTGAGNTTYF
-,TRBJ1-1,TRBV5-1,CASSLDPDLNTEAFF
few,TRBJ2-7,TRBV6-2/TRBV6-3,CASSYTVRLEQYF
few,TRBJ2-5,TRBV2,CASRMWELAGDGTQYF
many,TRBJ2-7,TRBV20-1,CSARDLAGGPYEQYF
-,TRBJ2-2,TRBV5-1,CASSGRQGSTGELFF
many,TRBJ2-1,TRBV7-2,CASSLEGPGGRAYNEQFF
many,TRBJ1-2,TRBV30,CAWSVPVLYGYTF
few,TRBJ2-3,TRBV20-1,CSARDLKASATDTQYF
-,TRBJ2-2,TRBV10-3,CATRTTIGELFF
few,TRBJ2-5,TRBV7-3,CASSLVLAGASQETQYF
-,TRBJ2-7,TRBV19,CASSTTGTGGLKQYF
-,TRBJ2-2,TRBV2,CASTRLAGNTGELFF
many,TRBJ2-7,TRBV20-1,CSARDGWDSGIYEQYF